This T cell receptor beta chain was retrieved from a study of shared clonotypes between healthy human individuals. Study results and limitations: A few donors had around 5% of their naive CD4 clonotypes in common.

Germline assignment: CDR1 LNHDA and CDR2 SQIVND (reference sequence). CDR3 size: 16 residues. V was clipped by 7 bases and J by 1 base, with 19 bases between them. Deep was the level used in running the assay. The sorted-subset replicate PCRs were given approximately 190 ng DNA, which is tens of thousands of T cell genomes. Sequenced by immunoSEQ multiplex PCR; TCRdb stores in-frame clones only, minus some. Of millions of clones listed, 90% to 95% were seen once; the top ten hold approximately 0.13%. About this clone: As yet, its antigen is unknown.

The clonotype was recovered from a man aged 18 to 30 in good health. The material sequenced was naive CD4+ T cells sorted from blood. Subset denoted: CD45RA+ positively selected. The rearrangement joins TRBV19 to TRBJ2-5, with D possibly matching TRBD1 (6 bases). CDR3 coding DNA: TGTGCCAGTACTCCGCAGGGGAACAGGCCCCAAGAGACCCAGTACTTC. Protein: CASTPQGNRPQETQYF.